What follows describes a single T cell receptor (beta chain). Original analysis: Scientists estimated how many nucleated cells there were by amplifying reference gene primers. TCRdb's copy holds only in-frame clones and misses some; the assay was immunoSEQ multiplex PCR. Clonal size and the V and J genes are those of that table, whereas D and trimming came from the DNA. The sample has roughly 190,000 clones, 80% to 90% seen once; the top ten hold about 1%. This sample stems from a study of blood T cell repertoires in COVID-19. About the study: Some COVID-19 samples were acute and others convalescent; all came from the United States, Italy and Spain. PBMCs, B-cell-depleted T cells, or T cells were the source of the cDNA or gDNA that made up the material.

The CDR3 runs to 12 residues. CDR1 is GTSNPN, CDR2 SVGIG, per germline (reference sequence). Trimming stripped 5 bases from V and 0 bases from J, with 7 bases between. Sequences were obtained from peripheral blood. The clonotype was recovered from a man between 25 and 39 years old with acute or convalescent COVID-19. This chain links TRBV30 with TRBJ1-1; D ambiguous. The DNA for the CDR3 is TGTGCCTGGGCTGGGCTGAACACTGAAGCTTTCTTT. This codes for CAWAGLNTEAFF.